Listed here are 30 T cell receptor beta chains from one sample, sequenced in a study of beta chain features in type 1 diabetes (dated by TCRdb to about 2018). The receptor library was made with the immunoSEQ multiplex PCR assay. The entire isolated RNA was reverse transcribed using the High Capacity cDNA Reverse Transcription Kit, and thus expressed TCRB transcripts were sequenced. TCRdb stores this immuneACCESS table with in-frame sequences only. Part of the clones is absent; in the studies checked, under half of the shortfall reflects unresolved V genes, and no reason is known for the rest. The sample table contains 250,000 to 300,000 clones; only one count was recorded for 8% of them. Jointly, the top ten make up about 0.93% of the sample. Sample: central memory CD4+ T cells from blood. The source is a woman aged 18-29 years in good health.

The chain employs TRBV5-6 and TRBJ2-3; TRBD1 aligns across 8 bases. This CDR3 is 13 amino acids long. J was trimmed by 5 bases and V by 5 bases; bases with no gene match: 4. The V gene's germline CDR1 is SGHDT and CDR2 YYEEEE. The CDR3: CASSKQGVDTQYF. Here the CDR3 DNA reads TGTGCCAGCAGTAAACAGGGGGTAGATACGCAGTATTTT.

The chain uses TRBV5-4 and TRBJ2-7, with TRBD1 matching 8 bases. Germline V lookup: CDR1 SGHNT, CDR2 YYREEE (reference sequence). V dropped 3 bases and J dropped 2; count of bases not matched to a gene: 13. CDR3 length: 17 residues. The CDR3: CASSWGTGAGGTYEQYV. The CDR3 nucleotides are TGTGCCAGCAGCTGGGGGACAGGAGCTGGGGGAACCTACGAGCAGTACGTC.

The chain recombines TRBV7-2 with TRBJ2-6, with 10 bases identical to TRBD1. The CDR3 extends over 19 amino acids. The trim removed 5 bases at V and 0 bases at J, leaving 10 bases unmatched. In germline, CDR1 is SGHTA, CDR2 FQGNSA. In DNA, the CDR3 is TGTGCCAGCAGCGATAGATCCGGGACAGGGGCCTCTGGGGCCAACGTCCTGACTTTC. Its protein product is CASSDRSGTGASGANVLTF.

The sample holds a few counts of this clone. This rearrangement joins TRBV5-1 to TRBJ1-2; D is unresolved. In germline, CDR1 is SGHRS, CDR2 YFSETQ. There are 14 residues in the CDR3. The V end lost 4 bases, the J end lost 8 bases, and 18 bases lay between the germline ends. CDR3 nucleotide sequence: TGCGCCAGCAGCCCGACGGACGGCATGGGGGGCTACACCTTC. Encoded protein: CASSPTDGMGGYTF.

This clone was picked up a small number of times. CDR3 bases: TGCGCCAGCAGACCGGGTCCGAGCTCCTACGAGCAGTACTTC. Translating it yields CASRPGPSSYEQYF. V is TRBV5-1 and J is TRBJ2-7, with no clear D. Germline values: CDR1 SGHRS, CDR2 YFSETQ. The CDR3 runs to 14 residues. V gave up 5 bases and J gave up 0 bases, with 12 bases separating them.

The chain combines TRBV6-1 with TRBJ1-5; D is unclear. There are 14 residues in the CDR3. CDR1 and CDR2 (germline): MNHNS, SASEGT. The V end lost 6 bases, the J end lost 0 bases, and 9 bases lay between the germline ends. CDR3 coding DNA: TGTGCCAGCAGCCTAACGAGTAGCAATCAGCCCCAGCATTTT. Amino acid sequence: CASSLTSSNQPQHF.

A word on this clone: A far larger clone is off by one base, so a read error is likely. The same CDR3 is also encoded by other DNA sequences in this sample. V gene TRBV6-4 combines with J gene TRBJ2-3; D uncertain. The germline gives CDR1 MRHNA, CDR2 SNTAGT. V dropped 5 bases and J dropped 4 bases, with 7 bases sitting between them. This CDR3 region has 12 residues. CDR3 nucleotide sequence: TGTGCCAGCAGTTACGGTCCAGATACGCAGTATTTT. It translates to CASSYGPDTQYF.

The gene calls are TRBV6-1 and TRBJ2-7, with a weak D call TRBD1 (5 bases). With 6 bases removed from V and 4 bases from J, the gap between germline ends came to 13 bases. The CDR3 is 13 amino acids. The germline V gene has CDR1 MNHNS and CDR2 SASEGT. The CDR3 sequence is CASRPGRAYEQYV. The CDR3 DNA reads as TGTGCCAGCAGACCGGGCAGGGCGTACGAGCAGTACGTC.

This clone was found a few times. The J gene is TRBJ1-2, the V gene TRBV29-1; a possible D gene is TRBD1 (5 bases). V was cut by 6 bases and J by 4 bases, with 15 bases left in between. The CDR3 has 13 amino acids. Germline CDR1 is SQVTM and CDR2 is ANQGSEA. CDR3 coding DNA: TGCAGCGTGCGCCCCACAGGCTCCTATGGCTACACCTTC. Its protein product is CSVRPTGSYGYTF.

The chain uses TRBV28 and TRBJ2-3; D uncertain. Germline CDR1 and CDR2: MDHEN and SYDVKM. The CDR3 contains 13 residues. V was pared by 4 bases and J by 9 bases, with 14 bases between. CDR3 nucleotides: TGTGCCAGCAGTTATAATAACCCCCAAACGCAGTATTTT. Translated: CASSYNNPQTQYF.

This chain joins TRBV11-2 and TRBJ2-1; D is possibly TRBD2 (6 bases). The germline CDR1 and CDR2 sequences are SGHAT and FQNNGV. V gave up 7 bases and J gave up 5 bases, with 12 bases separating them. This CDR3 region has 13 residues. For the CDR3, the DNA is TGTGCCAGCACCGGGACTGGAAACAATGAGCAGTTCTTC. It encodes CASTGTGNNEQFF.

The chain has TRBV7-2 and TRBJ2-7, with TRBD2 matching over 14 bases. There are 18 residues in the CDR3. Trimming took 2 bases from V and 2 from J; bases not matched to a gene: 8. Per the germline V gene, CDR1 is SGHTA and CDR2 is FQGNSA. The CDR3 loop is CASSLPGLAGDYPYEQYF. The CDR3 DNA is TGTGCCAGCAGCTTACCGGGACTAGCGGGAGATTACCCCTACGAGCAGTACTTC.

This sequence joins TRBV27 and TRBJ1-1; tentative D call: TRBD1 (6 bases). V was trimmed by 4 bases and J by 6 bases, leaving 6 bases between them. The germline gives CDR1 MNHEY, CDR2 SMNVEV (reference sequence). The CDR3 length is 11 residues. The DNA of the CDR3 is TGTGCCAGCAGTTACAGGGCTGAAGCTTTCTTT. This sequence encodes CASSYRAEAFF.

This chain links TRBV11-1 with TRBJ1-2, with a possible D match to TRBD1 (5 bases). The V end was cut by 2 bases, the J end by 6 bases, with 10 bases between. There are 13 residues in the CDR3. CDR1 and CDR2 (germline): SGHAT, FQDESV (reference sequence). CDR3 in amino acids: CASSLLREDGYTF. CDR3 coding DNA: TGTGCCAGCAGCTTACTCAGGGAGGATGGCTACACCTTC. The whole variable domain, remainder taken from reference TRBV11-1 and TRBJ1-2, is EAEVAQSPRYKITEKSQAVAFWCDPISGHATLYWYRQILGQGPELLVQFQDESVVDDSQLPKDRFSAERLKGVDSTLKIQPAELGDSAMYLCASSLLREDGYTFGSGTRLTVV.

This clone has only a few counts. CDR3 amino acids: CASSFLGTGGSGANVLTF. The CDR3 nucleotides read TGTGCCAGCAGTTTTTTGGGGACAGGGGGCTCTGGGGCCAACGTCCTGACTTTC. V is TRBV28 and J is TRBJ2-6; 11 bases agree with TRBD1. The germline V gene has CDR1 MDHEN and CDR2 SYDVKM. V shed 3 bases, J shed 0 bases, and the junction held 4 bases outside the gene matches. CDR3 length equals 18 residues. Combining the CDR3 with reference TRBV28 and TRBJ2-6 gives the whole variable domain DVKVTQSSRYLVKRTGEKVFLECVQDMDHENMFWYRQDPGLGLRLIYFSYDVKMKEKGDIPEGYSVSREKKERFSLILESASTNQTSMYLCASSFLGTGGSGANVLTFGAGSRLTVL.

The V call is TRBV15, the J call TRBJ2-1, with D hard to call. V was clipped by 1 base and J by 1 base, with 11 bases between them. Looked up from germline, CDR1 is LNHNV and CDR2 is YYDKDF (reference sequence). The CDR3 is 16 residues long. The CDR3 DNA reads TGTGCCACCAGCAGAGTCACCCGAGGATCCTACAATGAGCAGTTCTTC. Its translation is CATSRVTRGSYNEQFF. The variable domain in full, completed from reference TRBV15 and TRBJ2-1, reads DAMVIQNPRYQVTQFGKPVTLSCSQTLNHNVMYWYQQKSSQAPKLLFHYYDKDFNNEADTPDNFQSRRPNTSFCFLDIRSPGLGDTAMYLCATSRVTRGSYNEQFFGPGTRLTVL.

This clone turned up a few times. The V and J genes are TRBV27 and TRBJ1-1; D call uncertain. The germline CDR1 and CDR2 sequences are MNHEY and SMNVEV (reference sequence). The CDR3 totals 12 residues. The V end was cut by 4 bases, the J end by 3 bases, with 6 bases between. In nucleotides, the CDR3 is TGTGCCAGCAGTTCGTGGGACACTGAAGCTTTCTTT. It is translated as CASSSWDTEAFF.

This clone was counted a few times. J is TRBJ1-6 and V is TRBV2, with D possibly matching TRBD1 (5 bases). Trimming took 1 base from V and 6 from J, leaving 10 bases between them. Germline V gene data show CDR1 as SNHLY and CDR2 as FYNNEI. The CDR3 consists of 15 residues. In DNA form, the CDR3 reads TGTGCCAGCAGTGAAGGGGGGGGAGGTAATTCACCCCTCCACTTT. It codes for CASSEGGGGNSPLHF.

This clone is medium-sized (0.01 to 0.1%). This sample also contains other DNA sequences that code for the same CDR3. The V and J genes are TRBV30 and TRBJ1-1; D unclear. The germline V and J ends were trimmed by 0 bases and 6 bases, with 8 bases remaining between them. The CDR3 sequence is 12 residues long. Germline CDR1 and CDR2: GTSNPN and SVGIG (reference sequence). This chain's CDR3 is CAWSVDGAEAFF. The CDR3 nucleotides read TGTGCCTGGAGTGTAGATGGGGCTGAAGCTTTCTTT.

This clone appeared many times. Other DNA sequences in this specimen translate into the identical CDR3. The V gene is TRBV7-3, the J gene TRBJ2-3; TRBD2 might be the D (5 bases). The CDR3 extends over 15 amino acids. V was clipped by 5 bases and J by 1 base, with 13 bases between them. Germline V lookup: CDR1 SGHTA, CDR2 FQGTGA. CDR3 bases: TGTGCCAGCAGCCGGACTCGGGATGGCACAGATACGCAGTATTTT. Translated: CASSRTRDGTDTQYF. Filled out from reference TRBV7-3 and TRBJ2-3, the complete variable domain reads GAGVSQTPSNKVTEKGKYVELRCDPISGHTALYWYRQSLGQGPEFLIYFQGTGAADDSGLPNDRFFAVRPEGSVSTLKIQRTERGDSAVYLCASSRTRDGTDTQYFGPGTRLTVL.

The chain links TRBV7-9 to TRBJ2-2; maybe TRBD1 (6 bases). V lost 0 bases to trimming and J lost 7 bases, with 21 bases between them. Germline CDR1 SEHNR, CDR2 FQNEAQ (reference sequence). CDR3 length equals 18 residues. For the CDR3, the DNA is TGTGCCAGCAGCTTAGCAGCCGGGACAAGGGGAGACCGCGGGGAGCTGTTTTTT. The encoded protein is CASSLAAGTRGDRGELFF.

This clone was observed a handful of times. The chain has TRBV6-5 and TRBJ2-1; 9 bases agree with TRBD1. Germline V gene lookup returns CDR1 MNHEY and CDR2 SVGAGI. The trim removed 2 bases at V and 5 bases at J, leaving 7 bases unmatched. This CDR3 has 16 amino acids. The CDR3 nucleotides read TGTGCCAGCAGTTACGCAGGACAGGGGATCAACAATGAGCAGTTCTTC. It is translated as CASSYAGQGINNEQFF.

This clone was observed a handful of times. This chain joins TRBV9 and TRBJ1-1; the D is unclear. CDR1 is SGDLS and CDR2 is YYNGEE in the germline V gene. V lost 4 bases and J lost 4, with 11 bases in between. This CDR3 spans 13 amino acids. CDR3 DNA: TGTGCCAGCAGCCAAGTCGGTGTCACTGAAGCTTTCTTT. Protein: CASSQVGVTEAFF.

This clone was seen a handful of times. The chain couples TRBV5-6 to TRBJ1-1, with a possible D match to TRBD1 (6 bases). The CDR3 has 15 residues. The germline V gene has CDR1 SGHDT and CDR2 YYEEEE. V lost 0 bases and J lost 3, with 12 bases in between. The CDR3 protein is CASSLDPGEDTEAFF. The CDR3 nucleotides are TGTGCCAGCAGCTTGGACCCAGGGGAAGACACTGAAGCTTTCTTT.

The chain employs TRBV28 and TRBJ1-2; D is perhaps TRBD1 (5 bases). V lost 1 base and J 8 bases, leaving 20 bases between the germline ends. The CDR3 loop spans 16 amino acids. Germline values: CDR1 MDHEN, CDR2 SYDVKM. The CDR3 sequence is CASSLFWKGSISGYTF. The DNA for the CDR3 is TGTGCCAGCAGTTTATTTTGGAAGGGGTCCATCTCCGGCTACACCTTC.

This clone was observed a handful of times. The V and J genes are TRBV4-2 and TRBJ1-3; D uncertain. Trimming left V 1 base short and J 2 bases short, with 0 bases between. The CDR3 loop spans 12 amino acids. CDR1 LGHNA and CDR2 YNFKEQ come from the germline V gene. CDR3 nucleotide sequence: TGTGCCAGCAGCCAAGCTGGAAACACCATATATTTT. Its translation is CASSQAGNTIYF.

J is TRBJ2-1 and V is TRBV7-2; 10 bases map to TRBD2. The CDR3 contains 16 residues. V dropped 5 bases and J dropped 1; count of bases not matched to a gene: 5. CDR1 is SGHTA, CDR2 FQGNSA, per germline. The CDR3 DNA sequence: TGTGCCAGCAGCCCCAAGACTAGCGGGTCCTACAATGAGCAGTTCTTC. It encodes CASSPKTSGSYNEQFF.

There are many counts of this clone. The chain uses TRBV7-2 and TRBJ2-7; D is unresolved. Per the germline V gene, CDR1 is SGHTA and CDR2 is FQGNSA. This CDR3 comprises 12 residues. V was trimmed by 4 bases and J by 6 bases, leaving 10 bases between them. The CDR3 here is CASSSSSLEQYF. The CDR3 nucleotides are TGTGCCAGCAGCTCCTCGAGTCTCGAGCAGTACTTC.

This clone was observed at least ten times. The chain combines TRBV18 with TRBJ2-1; TRBD2 agrees at 7 bases. CDR1 and CDR2 from the germline V gene are KGHSH and LQKENI. This CDR3 is built from 12 residues. V shed 2 bases, J shed 10 bases, and the junction held 2 bases outside the gene matches. CDR3 region: CASSPSREEQFF. CDR3 in DNA: TGTGCCAGCTCACCATCGCGGGAGGAGCAGTTCTTC.

The chain carries TRBV6-1 and TRBJ2-4; D might be TRBD1 (6 bases). Per the germline V gene, CDR1 is MNHNS and CDR2 is SASEGT. Trimming shortened V by 2 bases and J by 0 bases, and 14 bases separated the two germline ends. The CDR3 is 17 amino acids. Written as DNA, the CDR3 is TGTGCCAGCAGTGAACTGCAGGGGAGCGTAGCCAAAAACATTCAGTACTTC. This translates into CASSELQGSVAKNIQYF.